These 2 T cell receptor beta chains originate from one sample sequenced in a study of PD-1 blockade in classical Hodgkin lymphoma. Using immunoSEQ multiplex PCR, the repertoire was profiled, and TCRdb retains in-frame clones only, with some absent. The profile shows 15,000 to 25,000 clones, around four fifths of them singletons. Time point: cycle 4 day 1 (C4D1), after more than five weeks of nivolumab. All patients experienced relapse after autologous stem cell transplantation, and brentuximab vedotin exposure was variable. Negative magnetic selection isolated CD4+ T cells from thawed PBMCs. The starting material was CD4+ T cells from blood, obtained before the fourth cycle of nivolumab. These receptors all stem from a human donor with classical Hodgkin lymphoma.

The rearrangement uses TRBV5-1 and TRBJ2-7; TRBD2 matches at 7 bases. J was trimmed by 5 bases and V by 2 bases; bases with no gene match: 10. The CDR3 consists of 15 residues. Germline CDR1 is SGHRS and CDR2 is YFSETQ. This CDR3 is CASSLTAGTNNEQYF. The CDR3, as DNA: TGCGCCAGCAGCTTAACGGCCGGGACTAACAACGAGCAGTACTTC.

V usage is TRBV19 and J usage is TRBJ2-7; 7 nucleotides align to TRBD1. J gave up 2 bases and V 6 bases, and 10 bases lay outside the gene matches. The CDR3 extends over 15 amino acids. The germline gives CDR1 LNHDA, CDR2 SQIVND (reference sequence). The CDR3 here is CASRGRTGQTYEQYF. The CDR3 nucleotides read TGTGCCAGTAGAGGCCGGACAGGCCAAACCTACGAGCAGTACTTC.